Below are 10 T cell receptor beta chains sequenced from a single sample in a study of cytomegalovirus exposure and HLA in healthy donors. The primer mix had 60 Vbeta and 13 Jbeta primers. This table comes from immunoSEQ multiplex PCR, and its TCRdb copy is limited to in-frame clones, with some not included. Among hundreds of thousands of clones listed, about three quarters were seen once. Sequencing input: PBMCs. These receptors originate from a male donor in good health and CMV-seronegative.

CDR3 in DNA: TGCGCCAGCAGCCAATTCCCCCGGGAAGATACGCAGTATTTT. Translated, it gives CASSQFPREDTQYF. The chain combines TRBV4-3 with TRBJ2-3, with D perhaps matching TRBD2 (5 bases). The V and J ends lost 2 bases and 5 bases respectively, with 11 bases between them. The germline V gene encodes CDR1 LGHNA and CDR2 YSLEER. This CDR3 is 14 amino acids long.

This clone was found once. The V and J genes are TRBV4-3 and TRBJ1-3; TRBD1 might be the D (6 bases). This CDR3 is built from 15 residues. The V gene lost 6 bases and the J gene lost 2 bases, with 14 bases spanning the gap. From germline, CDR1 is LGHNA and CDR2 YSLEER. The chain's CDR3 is CASSVRTEPGNTIYF. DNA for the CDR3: TGCGCCAGCAGTGTCCGGACAGAACCTGGAAACACCATATATTTT.

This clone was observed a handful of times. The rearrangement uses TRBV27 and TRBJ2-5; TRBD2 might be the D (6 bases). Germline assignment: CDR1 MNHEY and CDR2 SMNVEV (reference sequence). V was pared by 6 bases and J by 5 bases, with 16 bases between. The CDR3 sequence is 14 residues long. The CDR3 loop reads CASSPGLQKETQYF. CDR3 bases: TGTGCCAGCAGCCCGGGACTCCAAAAGGAGACCCAGTACTTC.

This CDR3 reads CASSWGVGNQPQHF. CDR3 nucleotides: TGTGCCAGTAGTTGGGGGGTTGGCAATCAGCCCCAGCATTTT. The V gene is TRBV19, the J gene TRBJ1-5; TRBD1 is a possible D gene (5 bases). This CDR3 region has 14 residues. The V end was cut by 5 bases, the J end by 2 bases, with 10 bases between. Germline CDR1 is LNHDA and CDR2 is SQIVND (reference sequence).

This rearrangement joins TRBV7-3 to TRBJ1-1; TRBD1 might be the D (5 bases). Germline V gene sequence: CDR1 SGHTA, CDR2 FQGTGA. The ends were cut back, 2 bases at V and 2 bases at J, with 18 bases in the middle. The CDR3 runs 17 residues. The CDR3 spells CASSLGPAGPINTEAFF. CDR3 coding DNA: TGTGCCAGCAGCTTAGGGCCGGCAGGGCCAATTAACACTGAAGCTTTCTTT.

In nucleotides, the CDR3 is TGTGCCAGCAGTAAGACTAGCGGGAGGCCATCCTACAATGAGCAGTTCTTC. The encoded protein is CASSKTSGRPSYNEQFF. This chain uses TRBV27 with TRBJ2-1, with TRBD2 identical over 13 bases. The ends lost 5 bases at V and 1 base at J; junction bases unmatched: 5. Germline CDR1 is MNHEY and CDR2 is SMNVEV (reference sequence). This CDR3 is 17 amino acids long.

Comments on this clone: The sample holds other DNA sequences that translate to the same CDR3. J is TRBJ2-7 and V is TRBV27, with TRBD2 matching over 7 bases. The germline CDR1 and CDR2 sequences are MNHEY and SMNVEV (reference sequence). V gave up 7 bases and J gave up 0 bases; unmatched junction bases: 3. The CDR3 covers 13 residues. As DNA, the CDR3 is TGTGCCAGCACCGGCGGGAGCTCCTACGAGCAGTACTTC. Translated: CASTGGSSYEQYF.

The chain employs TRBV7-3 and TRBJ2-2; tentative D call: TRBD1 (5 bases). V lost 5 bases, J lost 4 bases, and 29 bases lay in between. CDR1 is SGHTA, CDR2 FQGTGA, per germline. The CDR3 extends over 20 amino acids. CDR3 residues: CASSPGVTGGLYLRTGELFF. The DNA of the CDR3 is TGTGCCAGCAGCCCAGGCGTTACAGGCGGTTTGTATCTCCGCACCGGGGAGCTGTTTTTT.

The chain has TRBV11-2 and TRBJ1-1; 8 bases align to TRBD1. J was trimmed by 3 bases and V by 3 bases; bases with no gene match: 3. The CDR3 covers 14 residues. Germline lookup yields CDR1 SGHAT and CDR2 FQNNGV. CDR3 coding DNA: TGTGCCAGCAGCTTTGACAGGGGAGACACTGAAGCTTTCTTT. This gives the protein CASSFDRGDTEAFF.

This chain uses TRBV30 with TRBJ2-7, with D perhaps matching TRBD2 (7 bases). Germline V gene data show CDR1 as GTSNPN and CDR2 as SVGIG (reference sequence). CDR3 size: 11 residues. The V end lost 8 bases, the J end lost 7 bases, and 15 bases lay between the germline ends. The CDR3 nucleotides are TGTGCCACTCGGGGGGCCCGGGAGCAGTACTTC. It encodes CATRGAREQYF.